This T cell receptor beta chain was recovered during a study of control samples from healthy donors and cancer patients. The ends were cut back, 5 bases at V and 7 bases at J, with 17 bases in the middle. This CDR3 has 14 residues. The germline CDR1 and CDR2 sequences are LNHDA and SQIVND (reference sequence). Clones were read by immunoSEQ multiplex PCR, and TCRdb kept only the in-frame ones, dropping some. The sample has fewer than 120,000 clones; approximately 90% are singletons. The chain employs TRBV19 and TRBJ1-2, with a weak D call TRBD1 (6 bases). Sequenced sample: PBMCs. This receptor was taken from a woman between 55 and 75 years old with lung cancer. In nucleotides, the CDR3 is TGTGCCAGTAGTTGGACCACAGGGTCAGGTGGCTACACCTTC. Translating gives CASSWTTGSGGYTF. Variable domain in full (rest from reference TRBV19 and TRBJ1-2): DGGITQSPKYLFRKEGQNVTLSCEQNLNHDAMYWYRQDPGQGLRLIYYSQIVNDFQKGDIAEGYSVSREKKESFPLTVTSAQKNPTAFYLCASSWTTGSGGYTFGSGTRLTVV.